This T cell receptor (beta chain) was found in a study of T cells after yellow fever vaccination. MiXCR, run by TCRdb on the 5' RACE reads, gives a single entry per CDR3 protein. The table has about 220,000 distinct CDR3 sequences, roughly 3.3% seen once. The germline V gene has CDR1 SGDLS and CDR2 YYNGEE. V lost 0 bases and J lost 0, with 12 bases in between. The CDR3 length is 16 residues. The sequences come from CD4+ T cells sorted from PBMCs, collected 10 days after the yellow fever booster vaccination. V and J are TRBV9 and TRBJ1-1; possible D gene TRBD1, 5 bases. The receptor's source is a man younger than 35 who received the YFV17D yellow fever vaccine. The CDR3 DNA follows: TGTGCCAGCAGCGTAGGGGTTGGGGGAATGAACACTGAAGCTTTCTTT. Translation gives CASSVGVGGMNTEAFF. Combining the CDR3 with reference TRBV9 and TRBJ1-1 gives the whole variable domain DSGVTQTPKHLITATGQRVTLRCSPRSGDLSVYWYQQSLDQGLQFLIQYYNGEERAKGNILERFSAQQFPDLHSELNLSSLELGDSALYFCASSVGVGGMNTEAFFGQGTRLTVV.